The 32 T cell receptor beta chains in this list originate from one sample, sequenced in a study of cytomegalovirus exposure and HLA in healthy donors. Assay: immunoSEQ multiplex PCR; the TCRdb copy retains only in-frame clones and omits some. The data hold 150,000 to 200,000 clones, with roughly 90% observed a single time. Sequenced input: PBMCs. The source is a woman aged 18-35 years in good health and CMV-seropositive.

CDR3 nucleotides: TGTGCCAGCAGCGTAACGGGGGGGTCGGAGACCCAGTACTTC. This codes for CASSVTGGSETQYF. The V call is TRBV9, the J call TRBJ2-5; 8 bases line up with TRBD2. V lost 1 base, J lost 5 bases, and 4 bases stayed unmatched. Germline V CDR1 and CDR2: SGDLS, YYNGEE. The CDR3 runs to 14 residues.

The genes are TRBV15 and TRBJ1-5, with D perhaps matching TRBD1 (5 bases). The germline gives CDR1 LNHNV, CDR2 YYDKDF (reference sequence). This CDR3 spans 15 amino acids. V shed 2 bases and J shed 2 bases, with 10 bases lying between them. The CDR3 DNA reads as TGTGCCACCAGCAGAAGGGACTTCGGCAATCAGCCCCAGCATTTT. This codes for CATSRRDFGNQPQHF.

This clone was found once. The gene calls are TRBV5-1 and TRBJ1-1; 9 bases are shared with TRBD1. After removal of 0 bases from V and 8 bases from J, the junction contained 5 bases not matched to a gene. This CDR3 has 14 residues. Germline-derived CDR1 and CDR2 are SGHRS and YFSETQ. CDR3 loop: CASSLVGQGREAFF. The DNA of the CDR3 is TGCGCCAGCAGCTTGGTGGGACAGGGACGGGAAGCTTTCTTT.

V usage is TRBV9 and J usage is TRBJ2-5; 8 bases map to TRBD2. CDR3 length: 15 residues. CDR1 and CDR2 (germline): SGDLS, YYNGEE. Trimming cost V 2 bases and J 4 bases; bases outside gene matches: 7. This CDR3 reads CASSVSGARGETQYF. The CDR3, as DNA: TGTGCCAGCAGCGTTAGCGGGGCGCGGGGAGAGACCCAGTACTTC. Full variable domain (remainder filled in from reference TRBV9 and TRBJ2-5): DSGVTQTPKHLITATGQRVTLRCSPRSGDLSVYWYQQSLDQGLQFLIQYYNGEERAKGNILERFSAQQFPDLHSELNLSSLELGDSALYFCASSVSGARGETQYFGPGTRLLVL.

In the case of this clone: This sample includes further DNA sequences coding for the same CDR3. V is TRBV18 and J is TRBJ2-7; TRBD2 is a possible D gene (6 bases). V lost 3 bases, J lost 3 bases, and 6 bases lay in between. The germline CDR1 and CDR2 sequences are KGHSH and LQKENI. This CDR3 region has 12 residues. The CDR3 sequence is CASSPGSYEQYF. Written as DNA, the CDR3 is TGTGCCAGCTCACCCGGGAGCTACGAGCAGTACTTC.

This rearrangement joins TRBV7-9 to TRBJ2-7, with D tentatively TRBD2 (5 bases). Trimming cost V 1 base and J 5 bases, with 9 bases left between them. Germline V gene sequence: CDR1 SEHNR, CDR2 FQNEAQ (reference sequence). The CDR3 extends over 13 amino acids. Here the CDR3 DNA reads TGTGCCAGCAGCTTAGAAAGCGGCGACGAGCAGTACTTC. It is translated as CASSLESGDEQYF.

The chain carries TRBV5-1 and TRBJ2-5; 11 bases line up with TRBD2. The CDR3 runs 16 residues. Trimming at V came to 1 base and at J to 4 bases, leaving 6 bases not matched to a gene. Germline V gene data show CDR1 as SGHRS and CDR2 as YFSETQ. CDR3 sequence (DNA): TGCGCCAGCAGCTTGATGGTAGCGGGAGGGCGAGAGACCCAGTACTTC. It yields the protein CASSLMVAGGRETQYF.

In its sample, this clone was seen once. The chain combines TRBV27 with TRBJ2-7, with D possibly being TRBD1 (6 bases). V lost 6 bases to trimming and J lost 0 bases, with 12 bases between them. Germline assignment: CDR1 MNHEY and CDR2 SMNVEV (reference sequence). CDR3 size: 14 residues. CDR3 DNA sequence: TGTGCCAGCAGCCTCACAGGGAGCTCCTACGAGCAGTACTTC. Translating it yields CASSLTGSSYEQYF.

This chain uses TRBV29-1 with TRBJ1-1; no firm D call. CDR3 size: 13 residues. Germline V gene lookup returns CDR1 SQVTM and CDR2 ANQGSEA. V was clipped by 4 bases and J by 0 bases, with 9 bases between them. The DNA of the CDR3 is TGCAGCGTTGTGCCCAACATGAACACTGAAGCTTTCTTT. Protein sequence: CSVVPNMNTEAFF.

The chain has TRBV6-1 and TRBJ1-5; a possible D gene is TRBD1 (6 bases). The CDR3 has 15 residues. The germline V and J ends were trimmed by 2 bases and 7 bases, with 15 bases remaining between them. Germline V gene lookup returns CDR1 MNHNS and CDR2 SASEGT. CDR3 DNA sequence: TGTGCCAGCAGTGAAAGGGGGTCGGTAAGACAGCCCCAGCATTTT. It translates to CASSERGSVRQPQHF.

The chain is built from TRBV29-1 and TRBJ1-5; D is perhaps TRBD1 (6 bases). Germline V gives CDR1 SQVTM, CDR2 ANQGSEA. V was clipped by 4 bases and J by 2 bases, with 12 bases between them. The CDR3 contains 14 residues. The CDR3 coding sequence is TGCAGCGTTGTTCCACAGGGTGGCAATCAGCCCCAGCATTTT. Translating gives CSVVPQGGNQPQHF. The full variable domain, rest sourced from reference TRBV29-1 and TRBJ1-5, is SAVISQKPSRDICQRGTSLTIQCQVDSQVTMMFWYRQQPGQSLTLIATANQGSEATYESGFVIDKFPISRPNLTFSTLTVSNMSPEDSSIYLCSVVPQGGNQPQHFGDGTRLSIL.

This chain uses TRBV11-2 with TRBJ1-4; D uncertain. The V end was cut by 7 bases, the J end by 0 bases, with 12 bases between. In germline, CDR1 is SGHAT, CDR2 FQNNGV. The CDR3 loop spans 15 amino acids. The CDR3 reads CASTLSLATNEKLFF. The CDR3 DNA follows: TGTGCCAGCACTTTAAGCTTAGCAACTAATGAAAAACTGTTTTTT.

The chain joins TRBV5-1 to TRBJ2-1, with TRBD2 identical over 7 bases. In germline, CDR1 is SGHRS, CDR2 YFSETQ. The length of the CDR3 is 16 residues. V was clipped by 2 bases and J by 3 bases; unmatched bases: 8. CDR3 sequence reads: CASSFVLAGVYNEQFF. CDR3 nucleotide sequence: TGCGCCAGCAGCTTTGTGTTGGCGGGAGTCTACAATGAGCAGTTCTTC.

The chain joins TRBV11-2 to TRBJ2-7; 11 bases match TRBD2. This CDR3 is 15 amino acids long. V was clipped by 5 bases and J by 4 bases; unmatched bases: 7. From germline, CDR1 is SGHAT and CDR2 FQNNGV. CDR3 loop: CASSLLAGGLYEQYF. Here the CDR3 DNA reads TGTGCCAGCAGCCTTTTAGCGGGAGGGTTGTACGAGCAGTACTTC. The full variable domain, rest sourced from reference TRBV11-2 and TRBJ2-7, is EAGVAQSPRYKIIEKRQSVAFWCNPISGHATLYWYQQILGQGPKLLIQFQNNGVVDDSQLPKDRFSAERLKGVDSTLKIQPAKLEDSAVYLCASSLLAGGLYEQYFGPGTRLTVT.

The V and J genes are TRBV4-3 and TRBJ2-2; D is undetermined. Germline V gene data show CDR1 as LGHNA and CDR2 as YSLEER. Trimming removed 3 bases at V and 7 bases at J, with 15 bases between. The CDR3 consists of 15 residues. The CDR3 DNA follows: TGCGCCAGCAGCCATGTGGCGGTAACGGGCGGGGAGCTGTTTTTT. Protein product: CASSHVAVTGGELFF.

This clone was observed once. CDR3 sequence reads: CASRQGETQYF. The CDR3 coding sequence is TGCGCCAGCAGGCAGGGAGAGACCCAGTACTTC. The V call is TRBV4-1, the J call TRBJ2-5; TRBD1 might be the D (5 bases). The CDR3 has 11 amino acids. Germline CDR1 MGHRA, CDR2 YSYEKL. The V gene lost 6 bases and the J gene lost 4 bases, with 6 bases spanning the gap.

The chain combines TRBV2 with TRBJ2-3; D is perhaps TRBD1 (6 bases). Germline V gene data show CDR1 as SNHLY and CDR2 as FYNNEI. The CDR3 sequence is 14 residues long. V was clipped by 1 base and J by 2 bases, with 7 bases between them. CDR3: CASSEDRDTDTQYF. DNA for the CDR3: TGTGCCAGCAGTGAAGACAGGGACACAGATACGCAGTATTTT.

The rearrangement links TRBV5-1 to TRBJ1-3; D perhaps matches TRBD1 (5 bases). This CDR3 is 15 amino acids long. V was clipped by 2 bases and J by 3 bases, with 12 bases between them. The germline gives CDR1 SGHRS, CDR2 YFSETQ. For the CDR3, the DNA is TGCGCCAGCAGCTTAGGTGGGGCTAATGGAAACACCATATATTTT. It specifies CASSLGGANGNTIYF.

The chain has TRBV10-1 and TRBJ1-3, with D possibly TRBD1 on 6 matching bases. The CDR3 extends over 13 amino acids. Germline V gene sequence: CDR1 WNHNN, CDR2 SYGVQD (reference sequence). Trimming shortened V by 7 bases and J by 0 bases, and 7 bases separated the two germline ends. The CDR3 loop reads CASMDSSGNTIYF. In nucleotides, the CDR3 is TGCGCCAGCATGGACAGCTCTGGAAACACCATATATTTT.

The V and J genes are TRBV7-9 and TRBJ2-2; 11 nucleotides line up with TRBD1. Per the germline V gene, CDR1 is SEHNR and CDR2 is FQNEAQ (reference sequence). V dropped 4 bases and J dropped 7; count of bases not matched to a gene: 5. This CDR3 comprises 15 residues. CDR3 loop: CASSSPGQGGGELFF. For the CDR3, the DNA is TGTGCCAGCAGCTCACCGGGACAGGGGGGCGGGGAGCTGTTTTTT. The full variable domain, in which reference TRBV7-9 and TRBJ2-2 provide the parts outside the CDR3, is DTGVSQNPRHKITKRGQNVTFRCDPISEHNRLYWYRQTLGQGPEFLTYFQNEAQLEKSRLLSDRFSAERPKGSFSTLEIQRTEQGDSAMYLCASSSPGQGGGELFFGEGSRLTVL.

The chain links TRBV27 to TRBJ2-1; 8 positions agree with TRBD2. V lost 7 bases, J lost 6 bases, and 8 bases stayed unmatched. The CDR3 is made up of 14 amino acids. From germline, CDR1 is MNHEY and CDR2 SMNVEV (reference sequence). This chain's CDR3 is CASKMRLALNEQFF. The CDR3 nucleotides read TGTGCCAGCAAGATGAGACTAGCGCTCAATGAGCAGTTCTTC.

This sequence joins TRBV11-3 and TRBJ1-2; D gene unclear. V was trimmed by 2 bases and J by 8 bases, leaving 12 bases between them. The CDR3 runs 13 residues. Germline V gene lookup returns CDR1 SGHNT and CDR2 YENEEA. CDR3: CASSLLTDIGYTF. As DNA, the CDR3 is TGTGCCAGCAGCTTATTAACAGACATAGGCTACACCTTC.

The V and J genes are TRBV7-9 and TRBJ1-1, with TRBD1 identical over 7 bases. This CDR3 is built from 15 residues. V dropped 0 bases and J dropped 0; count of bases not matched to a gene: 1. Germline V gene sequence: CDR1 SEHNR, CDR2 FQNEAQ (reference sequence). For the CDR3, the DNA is TGTGCCAGCAGCTTAGCGGACAGGTTGAACACTGAAGCTTTCTTT. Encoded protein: CASSLADRLNTEAFF. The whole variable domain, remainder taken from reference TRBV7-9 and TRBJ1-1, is DTGVSQNPRHKITKRGQNVTFRCDPISEHNRLYWYRQTLGQGPEFLTYFQNEAQLEKSRLLSDRFSAERPKGSFSTLEIQRTEQGDSAMYLCASSLADRLNTEAFFGQGTRLTVV.

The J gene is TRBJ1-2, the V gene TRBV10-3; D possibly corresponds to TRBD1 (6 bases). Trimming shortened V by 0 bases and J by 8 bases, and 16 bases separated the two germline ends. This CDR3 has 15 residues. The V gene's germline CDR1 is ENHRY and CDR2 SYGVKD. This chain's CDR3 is CAISESELGAQGYTF. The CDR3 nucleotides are TGTGCCATCAGTGAGTCAGAATTGGGGGCGCAGGGCTACACCTTC.

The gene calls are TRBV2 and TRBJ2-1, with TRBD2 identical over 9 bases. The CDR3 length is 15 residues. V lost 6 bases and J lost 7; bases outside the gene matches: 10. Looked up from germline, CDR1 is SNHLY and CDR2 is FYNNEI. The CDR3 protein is CASSGVSAGGNEQFF. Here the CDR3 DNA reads TGTGCCAGCAGCGGAGTTAGCGCGGGAGGGAATGAGCAGTTCTTC.

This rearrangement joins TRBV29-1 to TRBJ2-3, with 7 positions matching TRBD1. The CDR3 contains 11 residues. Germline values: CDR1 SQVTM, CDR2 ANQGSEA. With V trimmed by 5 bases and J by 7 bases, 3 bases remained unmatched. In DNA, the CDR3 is TGCAGCGTTACAGGGGTGCATACGCAGTATTTT. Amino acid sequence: CSVTGVHTQYF.

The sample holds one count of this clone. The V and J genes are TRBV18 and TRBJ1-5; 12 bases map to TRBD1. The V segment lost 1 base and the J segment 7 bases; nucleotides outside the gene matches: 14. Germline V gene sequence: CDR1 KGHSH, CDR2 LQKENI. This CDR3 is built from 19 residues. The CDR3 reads CASSPLGSLGQGAGQPQHF. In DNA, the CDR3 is TGTGCCAGCTCACCACTCGGAAGCTTGGGACAGGGGGCTGGGCAGCCCCAGCATTTT.

The CDR3 DNA follows: TGTGCCAGCAGCCCGAGGGACAGGTTGAACACTGAAGCTTTCTTT. Its translation: CASSPRDRLNTEAFF. The chain is built from TRBV7-9 and TRBJ1-1, with 8 nucleotides matching TRBD1. Germline loops: CDR1 SEHNR, CDR2 FQNEAQ (reference sequence). CDR3 length: 15 amino acids. V dropped 5 bases and J dropped 0; count of bases not matched to a gene: 5.

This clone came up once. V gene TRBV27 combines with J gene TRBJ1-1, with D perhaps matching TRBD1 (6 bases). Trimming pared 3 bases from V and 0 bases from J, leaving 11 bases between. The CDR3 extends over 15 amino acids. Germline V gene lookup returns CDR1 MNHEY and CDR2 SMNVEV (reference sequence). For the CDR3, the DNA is TGTGCCAGCAGTTTCCTGGGACATTTGAACACTGAAGCTTTCTTT. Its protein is CASSFLGHLNTEAFF.

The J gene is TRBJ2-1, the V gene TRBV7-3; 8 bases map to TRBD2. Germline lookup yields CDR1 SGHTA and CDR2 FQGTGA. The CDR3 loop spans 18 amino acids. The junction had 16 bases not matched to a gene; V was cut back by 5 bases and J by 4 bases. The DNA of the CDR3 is TGTGCCAGCAGCATCTCTCCCAGGGCGGGGGGAGGTTACAATGAGCAGTTCTTC. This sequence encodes CASSISPRAGGGYNEQFF.

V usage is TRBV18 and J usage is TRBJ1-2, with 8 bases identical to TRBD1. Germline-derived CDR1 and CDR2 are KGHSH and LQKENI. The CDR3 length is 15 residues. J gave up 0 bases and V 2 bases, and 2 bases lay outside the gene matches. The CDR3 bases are TGTGCCAGCTCACCAAGGACAGGGTCTAACTATGGCTACACCTTC. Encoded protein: CASSPRTGSNYGYTF.

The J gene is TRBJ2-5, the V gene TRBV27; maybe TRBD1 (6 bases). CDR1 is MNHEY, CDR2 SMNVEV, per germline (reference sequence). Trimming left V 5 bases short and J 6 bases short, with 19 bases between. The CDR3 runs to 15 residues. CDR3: CASSEAGVAAKTQYF. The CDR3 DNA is TGTGCCAGCAGTGAGGCAGGGGTTGCGGCAAAGACCCAGTACTTC.